The 14 T cell receptor beta chains below come from one sample, sequenced in a study of shared clonotypes between healthy human individuals (dated by TCRdb to 2019 to 2021). Library preparation employed the immunoSEQ multiplex PCR assay. TCRdb re-hosts the immuneACCESS table, in-frame sequences only. Its copies lack some clones; in the studies checked, an unresolved V gene accounts for under half of them, and the cause for the rest is not known. This sample holds over a million clones; 95% to 99% were observed only once. The ten largest make up about 0.45% of the sample. Sequencing was performed on naive CD4+ T cells sorted from blood. The meaning of the sample's cell subset or site label: CD45RA+ positively selected. Every receptor here comes from a man aged 25-45 years in good health.

This chain joins TRBV19 and TRBJ1-1; D not resolved. Germline assignment: CDR1 LNHDA and CDR2 SQIVND (reference sequence). This CDR3 has 15 amino acids. With 6 bases removed from V and 3 bases from J, the gap between germline ends came to 17 bases. CDR3 amino acids: CASSQRSPYYTEAFF. The DNA for the CDR3 is TGTGCCAGTAGCCAGAGATCCCCCTATTACACTGAAGCTTTCTTT.

The DNA for the CDR3 is TGTGCCAGCAGCCAACGGACAGGGGCAGATACGCAGTATTTT. Protein product: CASSQRTGADTQYF. The gene calls are TRBV14 and TRBJ2-3; TRBD1 matches at 9 bases. With V trimmed by 2 bases and J by 4 bases, 1 base remained unmatched. The CDR3 covers 14 residues. The germline gives CDR1 SGHDN, CDR2 FVKESK.

The rearrangement uses TRBV6-6 and TRBJ2-7; 7 bases are a match to TRBD1. With 5 bases clipped from V and 3 bases from J, the junction kept 10 bases outside the gene matches. This CDR3 comprises 15 residues. Germline values: CDR1 MNHNY, CDR2 SVGAGI (reference sequence). The DNA for the CDR3 is TGTGCCAGCAGTGGCCCGCGACAGGGAAGCTACGAGCAGTACTTC. Translating gives CASSGPRQGSYEQYF.

V and J are TRBV10-3 and TRBJ1-4, with 9 positions matching TRBD1. This CDR3 contains 13 residues. Germline trimming cut 5 bases from V and 7 bases from J; bases unmatched to any gene: 2. CDR1 is ENHRY and CDR2 is SYGVKD in the germline V gene. The CDR3 nucleotides read TGTGCCATCAGTTGGGACAGGGCTGAAAAACTGTTTTTT. It is translated as CAISWDRAEKLFF.

CDR3 nucleotides: TGTGCCAGCAGTGGACAGTTGAACACTGAAGCTTTCTTT. Amino acid sequence: CASSGQLNTEAFF. The chain carries TRBV6-1 and TRBJ1-1, with a possible D match to TRBD1 (5 bases). There are 13 residues in the CDR3. V gave up 4 bases and J gave up 0 bases, with 6 bases separating them. From germline, CDR1 is MNHNS and CDR2 SASEGT.

The chain uses TRBV27 and TRBJ2-7; no clear D. The CDR3 has 12 residues. Germline V gene data show CDR1 as MNHEY and CDR2 as SMNVEV (reference sequence). The V gene lost 3 bases and the J gene lost 4 bases, with 7 bases spanning the gap. The CDR3 reads CASSFREYEQYF. In DNA form, the CDR3 reads TGTGCCAGCAGTTTTAGGGAATACGAGCAGTACTTC.

The chain has TRBV19 and TRBJ2-7; TRBD2 agrees at 8 bases. Per germline, CDR1 LNHDA and CDR2 SQIVND (reference sequence). V dropped 6 bases and J dropped 0; count of bases not matched to a gene: 13. The CDR3 spans 17 residues. The CDR3 sequence is CASSKKGTSFSSYEQYF. Here the CDR3 DNA reads TGTGCCAGTAGCAAAAAAGGGACTAGTTTTAGCTCCTACGAGCAGTACTTC.

The V and J genes are TRBV6-5 and TRBJ2-2; D not certain. The length of the CDR3 is 12 residues. CDR1 is MNHEY, CDR2 SVGAGI, per germline. V was pared by 6 bases and J by 6 bases, with 8 bases between. The CDR3 coding sequence is TGTGCCAGCAGCTTCCTAGCCGGGGAGCTGTTTTTT. This translates into CASSFLAGELFF.

The DNA for the CDR3 is TGCGCCAGCAGCTTGGGAGTAGCGGGAGCTGGTACAGATACGCAGTATTTT. This codes for CASSLGVAGAGTDTQYF. This rearrangement joins TRBV5-1 to TRBJ2-3, with 9 nucleotides matching TRBD2. The CDR3 covers 17 residues. CDR1 and CDR2 (germline): SGHRS, YFSETQ. V lost 0 bases, J lost 3 bases, and 8 bases stayed unmatched.

V usage is TRBV11-2 and J usage is TRBJ2-2, with TRBD1 matching 11 bases. The CDR3 totals 17 residues. Germline CDR1 and CDR2: SGHAT and FQNNGV. V was pared by 11 bases and J by 4 bases, with 15 bases of the junction left unmatched. The CDR3 region is CAGGTRTGGVGTGELFF. The CDR3 DNA reads as TGTGCCGGAGGCACGAGGACAGGGGGCGTCGGCACCGGGGAGCTGTTTTTT.

V is TRBV7-2 and J is TRBJ1-5; 7 bases match TRBD1. This CDR3 region has 13 residues. The germline gives CDR1 SGHTA, CDR2 FQGNSA. Trimming took 5 bases from V and 7 from J; bases not matched to a gene: 5. The DNA of the CDR3 is TGTGCCAGCAGCCTAAGACAGGGCCAGCCCCAGCATTTT. Its protein is CASSLRQGQPQHF.

This sequence joins TRBV2 and TRBJ1-2; possibly TRBD1 for D (6 bases). This CDR3 is 13 amino acids long. V was shortened by 6 bases and J by 5 bases, with 13 bases between the two germline ends. Germline V CDR1 and CDR2: SNHLY, FYNNEI. The CDR3 DNA reads TGTGCCAGCAGACAGGGCCAAGCTTATGGCTACACCTTC. Translation: CASRQGQAYGYTF. Based on the CDR3 plus reference TRBV2 and TRBJ1-2, the full variable domain is EPEVTQTPSHQVTQMGQEVILRCVPISNHLYFYWYRQILGQKVEFLVSFYNNEISEKSEIFDDQFSVERPDGSNFTLKIRSTKLEDSAMYFCASRQGQAYGYTFGSGTRLTVV.

The chain has TRBV6-5 and TRBJ1-2, with D tentatively TRBD1 (5 bases). V lost 2 bases, J lost 7 bases, and 14 bases lay in between. Germline values: CDR1 MNHEY, CDR2 SVGAGI. The CDR3 runs to 14 residues. The CDR3 region is CASSYATVGSGYTF. The CDR3 nucleotides are TGTGCCAGCAGTTACGCGACAGTAGGTTCTGGCTACACCTTC.

This clone was observed a handful of times. The rearrangement uses TRBV7-2 and TRBJ2-7; 11 nucleotides line up with TRBD2. V lost 1 base and J lost 4; bases outside the gene matches: 6. Per germline, CDR1 SGHTA and CDR2 FQGNSA. This CDR3 has 16 amino acids. This chain's CDR3 is CASSLEWASGRYEQYF. The DNA for the CDR3 is TGTGCCAGCAGCTTAGAGTGGGCTAGCGGGAGGTACGAGCAGTACTTC.